This T cell receptor beta chain emerged from a study of shared clonotypes between healthy human individuals. Overall study context: The composition of the donors was a couple of women and a few men aged 18 to 49. The study, taken as a whole, reports: Memory subsets generally showed lower estimated richness than naive subsets.

The CDR3 contains 16 residues. Germline CDR1 is SNHLY and CDR2 is FYNNEI. V dropped 0 bases and J dropped 1; count of bases not matched to a gene: 3. CD4+ cells underwent separation, giving CD45RA+ naive and CD45RA-negative memory subsets. The run depth of the assay was deep. Libraries were prepared by immunoSEQ multiplex PCR; TCRdb keeps only in-frame clonotypes and omits some of them. This sample has about 1.5 million clones; 96% occur once, and the top ten carry 1.2%. To note about this clone: Its target is not known. In the same sample, other DNA sequences code for this CDR3.

This receptor was taken from a man younger than 45 in good health. Source material: naive CD4+ T cells sorted from blood. Sample subset: CD45RA+ positively selected. This rearrangement joins TRBV2 to TRBJ2-7, with 10 bases lining up with TRBD1. CDR3 region: CASSEAPGQGSYEQYF. The CDR3 DNA is TGTGCCAGCAGTGAAGCCCCGGGACAGGGGTCCTACGAGCAGTACTTC. Variable domain in full (rest from reference TRBV2 and TRBJ2-7): EPEVTQTPSHQVTQMGQEVILRCVPISNHLYFYWYRQILGQKVEFLVSFYNNEISEKSEIFDDQFSVERPDGSNFTLKIRSTKLEDSAMYFCASSEAPGQGSYEQYFGPGTRLTVT.